Presented here are 4 T cell receptor beta chains from one specimen sequenced in a study of blood T cell repertoires in COVID-19. The table came from immunoSEQ multiplex PCR; TCRdb's copy has only in-frame clones and leaves some out. In the table there are under 250,000 clones, 83% of which are singletons. What was sequenced was PBMCs or T cells enriched from blood (not recorded which). The receptor source for this set is a middle-aged woman who had been exposed to COVID-19.

The chain couples TRBV27 to TRBJ1-6; D is uncertain. The germline V and J ends were trimmed by 4 bases and 9 bases, with 19 bases remaining between them. This CDR3 is 16 amino acids long. Germline CDR1 reads MNHEY; CDR2 reads SMNVEV (reference sequence). CDR3 DNA: TGTGCCAGCAGTTCCACCTTCTGGGAGGAAGCTTCACCCCTCCACTTT. The encoded protein is CASSSTFWEEASPLHF.

The chain joins TRBV7-9 to TRBJ2-3; D perhaps matches TRBD2 (7 bases). This CDR3 region has 12 residues. Deletions cut 5 bases from V and 7 bases from J, with 10 bases between. Per germline, CDR1 SEHNR and CDR2 FQNEAQ (reference sequence). The DNA of the CDR3 is TGTGCCAGCAGCCGGGGGGACAATACGCAGTATTTT. Residues: CASSRGDNTQYF.

The chain combines TRBV6-1 with TRBJ2-3; D is unclear. Per the germline V gene, CDR1 is MNHNS and CDR2 is SASEGT. The CDR3 sequence is 16 residues long. Trimming removed 2 bases from V and 2 bases from J, with 14 bases in between. The CDR3, as DNA: TGTGCCAGCAGTGAAATAGGCGGCTCGACCACAGATACGCAGTATTTT. This gives the protein CASSEIGGSTTDTQYF.

This chain links TRBV28 with TRBJ2-7; D is unclear. CDR1 MDHEN and CDR2 SYDVKM come from the germline V gene. V was clipped by 8 bases and J by 6 bases, with 20 bases between them. This CDR3 contains 14 residues. CDR3 nucleotides: TGTGCCAGCGGCTCTTCCGCGACACCGGCCGAGCAGTACTTC. Translating it yields CASGSSATPAEQYF.